One and the same sample provided the 22 T cell receptor beta chains below, sequenced in a study of shared clonotypes between healthy human individuals. Sequenced by immunoSEQ multiplex PCR; TCRdb stores in-frame clones only, minus some. The data hold around 510,000 clones, with about 80% observed a single time. Sequenced material: PBMCs. The receptors originated from a woman between 40 and 55 years old in good health. Some clones in this sample may be carry-over from other donors' samples.

V is TRBV11-1 and J is TRBJ2-1; 10 bases map to TRBD2. The V segment lost 5 bases and the J segment 5 bases; nucleotides outside the gene matches: 12. The germline CDR1 and CDR2 sequences are SGHAT and FQDESV (reference sequence). The CDR3 loop spans 17 amino acids. CDR3 bases: TGTGCCAGCAGCCATCCATACAGCGGGAGGGCCCACAATGAGCAGTTCTTC. This gives the protein CASSHPYSGRAHNEQFF.

J is TRBJ2-2 and V is TRBV14; 7 bases are a match to TRBD1. CDR3 length: 15 residues. V was clipped by 5 bases and J by 3 bases; unmatched bases: 6. From germline, CDR1 is SGHDN and CDR2 FVKESK. The DNA for the CDR3 is TGTGCCAGCAGCGACCGGGACAGAGACACCGGGGAGCTGTTTTTT. As protein: CASSDRDRDTGELFF.

This clone has a handful of counts. V gene TRBV7-3 combines with J gene TRBJ1-2; a weak D match, TRBD1 (6 bases). The CDR3 consists of 14 residues. The germline gives CDR1 SGHTA, CDR2 FQGTGA. Trimming shortened V by 1 base and J by 6 bases, and 12 bases separated the two germline ends. CDR3 DNA: TGTGCCAGCAGCTTAAGCAGGGGTGAGGATGGCTACACCTTC. This translates into CASSLSRGEDGYTF.

This chain uses TRBV27 with TRBJ2-1; TRBD2 matches at 9 bases. The CDR3 has 15 amino acids. Germline V gene data show CDR1 as MNHEY and CDR2 as SMNVEV (reference sequence). The V segment lost 7 bases and the J segment 4 bases; nucleotides outside the gene matches: 8. The CDR3 loop is CASNGAGGGYNEQFF. The CDR3, as DNA: TGTGCCAGCAACGGTGCGGGAGGGGGGTACAATGAGCAGTTCTTC.

This chain uses TRBV9 with TRBJ2-7, with D perhaps TRBD1 (5 bases). This CDR3 comprises 14 residues. Germline V CDR1 and CDR2: SGDLS, YYNGEE. Trimming shortened V by 3 bases and J by 2 bases, and 12 bases separated the two germline ends. This CDR3 is CASSAQGPPYEQYF. The DNA of the CDR3 is TGTGCCAGCAGCGCCCAGGGTCCCCCCTACGAGCAGTACTTC.

This clone showed up just once. This rearrangement joins TRBV2 to TRBJ2-3; the D is unclear. Germline CDR1 reads SNHLY; CDR2 reads FYNNEI. Between the trimmed V and J ends, which lost 4 bases and 2 bases, there was a span of 13 bases. The CDR3 has 15 residues. CDR3 sequence (DNA): TGTGCCAGCAGTGGGTGGTATAGGGCCACAGATACGCAGTATTTT. It encodes CASSGWYRATDTQYF. Filled out from reference TRBV2 and TRBJ2-3, the complete variable domain reads EPEVTQTPSHQVTQMGQEVILRCVPISNHLYFYWYRQILGQKVEFLVSFYNNEISEKSEIFDDQFSVERPDGSNFTLKIRSTKLEDSAMYFCASSGWYRATDTQYFGPGTRLTVL.

This clone was detected a few times. The chain uses TRBV5-8 and TRBJ2-3; D is ambiguous. Germline loops: CDR1 SGHTS, CDR2 YDEGEE. The CDR3 has 14 amino acids. V was trimmed by 1 base and J by 8 bases, leaving 14 bases between them. The CDR3, as DNA: TGTGCCAGCAGCTTGACCCACGCCCCAGCTACGCAGTATTTT. Amino acid sequence: CASSLTHAPATQYF.

The chain recombines TRBV18 with TRBJ1-5; D gene ambiguous. The V gene's germline CDR1 is KGHSH and CDR2 LQKENI. The CDR3 has 15 residues. V lost 2 bases and J 1 base, leaving 9 bases between the germline ends. The chain's CDR3 is CASSPSGMSNQPQHF. CDR3 in DNA: TGTGCCAGCTCACCATCGGGGATGAGCAATCAGCCCCAGCATTTT.

This clone has only a few counts. This chain links TRBV5-1 with TRBJ2-2; D tentatively reads TRBD1 or TRBD2 (6 bases each). V lost 4 bases and J lost 2, with 12 bases in between. Germline V CDR1 and CDR2: SGHRS, YFSETQ. This CDR3 spans 15 amino acids. The CDR3: CASSPGGGNTGELFF. The CDR3 region has the DNA TGCGCCAGCAGCCCCGGAGGGGGAAACACCGGGGAGCTGTTTTTT.

CDR3 sequence: CASSRPWGLAGGTGELFF. CDR3 sequence (DNA): TGTGCCAGTAGTCGCCCGTGGGGACTAGCGGGAGGAACCGGGGAGCTGTTTTTT. This sequence joins TRBV19 and TRBJ2-2, with TRBD2 matching 15 bases. J lost 5 bases, V lost 5 bases, and 9 bases had no gene match. The CDR3 runs to 18 residues. Per germline, CDR1 LNHDA and CDR2 SQIVND (reference sequence).

The gene calls are TRBV5-1 and TRBJ2-5; D uncertain. V was pared by 8 bases and J by 5 bases, with 10 bases between. The germline V gene has CDR1 SGHRS and CDR2 YFSETQ. The CDR3 runs to 11 residues. The CDR3 loop is CASGPGETQYF. The CDR3 coding sequence is TGCGCCAGTGGGCCCGGGGAGACCCAGTACTTC.

The rearrangement joins TRBV14 to TRBJ1-2; D call uncertain. The CDR3 is 13 residues long. The V gene lost 7 bases and the J gene lost 6 bases, with 15 bases spanning the gap. The germline V gene has CDR1 SGHDN and CDR2 FVKESK. The CDR3 reads CASNPTHSDGYTF. Written as DNA, the CDR3 is TGTGCCAGCAACCCAACCCACAGCGATGGCTACACCTTC.

This clone appeared many times. The V call is TRBV29-1, the J call TRBJ1-5; TRBD1 aligns across 7 bases. Per germline, CDR1 SQVTM and CDR2 ANQGSEA. The CDR3 consists of 14 residues. Germline trimming cut 6 bases from V and 1 base from J; bases unmatched to any gene: 6. The CDR3 protein is CSVATGTSNQPQHF. The CDR3 DNA reads TGCAGCGTAGCGACAGGGACAAGCAATCAGCCCCAGCATTTT.

The chain recombines TRBV6-5 with TRBJ1-5; D not resolved. The ends were cut back, 0 bases at V and 12 bases at J, with 12 bases in the middle. The CDR3 is 13 amino acids. Germline values: CDR1 MNHEY, CDR2 SVGAGI. Here the CDR3 reads CASSYSRGTFQHF. The CDR3 DNA reads TGTGCCAGCAGTTACTCTCGAGGTACCTTCCAGCATTTT.

V usage is TRBV5-4 and J usage is TRBJ2-5, with TRBD1 as a possible D gene (5 bases). Trimming took off 1 base at V and 2 bases at J, with 12 bases between the two ends. Germline loops: CDR1 SGHNT, CDR2 YYREEE (reference sequence). The CDR3 has 15 residues. CDR3 sequence (DNA): TGTGCCAGCAGCTTGCGAACAGGAGCTCAAGAGACCCAGTACTTC. Protein product: CASSLRTGAQETQYF.

The chain combines TRBV7-9 with TRBJ2-3, with D possibly being TRBD1 or TRBD2 (5 bases each). V lost 1 base, J lost 6 bases, and 8 bases lay in between. This CDR3 is 13 amino acids long. CDR1 and CDR2 (germline): SEHNR, FQNEAQ (reference sequence). Here the CDR3 reads CASSLGDPDTQYF. The DNA for the CDR3 is TGTGCCAGCAGCTTAGGGGACCCGGATACGCAGTATTTT.

The chain links TRBV7-3 to TRBJ2-1; the D is unclear. The CDR3 loop spans 15 amino acids. The germline CDR1 and CDR2 sequences are SGHTA and FQGTGA. V lost 0 bases to trimming and J lost 4 bases, with 10 bases between them. As DNA, the CDR3 is TGTGCCAGCAGCTTAACAAAGGCTGGATACAATGAGCAGTTCTTC. It yields the protein CASSLTKAGYNEQFF.

This clone was counted many times. Other DNA sequences from this sample encode an identical CDR3 as well. The chain uses TRBV11-1 and TRBJ1-6, with a weak D call TRBD1 (5 bases). Trimming took off 3 bases at V and 9 bases at J, with 9 bases between the two ends. The CDR3 has 13 residues. The V gene's germline CDR1 is SGHAT and CDR2 FQDESV (reference sequence). As DNA, the CDR3 is TGTGCCAGCAGCTTGGTTGGGGCTTCACCCCTCCACTTT. Translating it yields CASSLVGASPLHF.

This clone came up a few times. The rearrangement joins TRBV5-1 to TRBJ2-1, with 9 bases lining up with TRBD2. The germline gives CDR1 SGHRS, CDR2 YFSETQ. Trimming at V came to 0 bases and at J to 3 bases, leaving 7 bases not matched to a gene. CDR3 size: 17 residues. In DNA form, the CDR3 reads TGCGCCAGCAGCTTGGGTTCCAGCGGGAGGTTCTACAATGAGCAGTTCTTC. It translates to CASSLGSSGRFYNEQFF. Complete variable domain (other parts from reference TRBV5-1 and TRBJ2-1): KAGVTQTPRYLIKTRGQQVTLSCSPISGHRSVSWYQQTPGQGLQFLFEYFSETQRNKGNFPGRFSGRQFSNSRSEMNVSTLELGDSALYLCASSLGSSGRFYNEQFFGPGTRLTVL.

A few counts support this clone. The gene calls are TRBV6-1 and TRBJ2-1, with D uncertain. Germline V gene data show CDR1 as MNHNS and CDR2 as SASEGT. This CDR3 is 16 amino acids long. Trimming removed 0 bases from V and 5 bases from J, with 14 bases in between. The CDR3 loop reads CASSEAEGSGDNEQFF. CDR3 nucleotide sequence: TGTGCCAGCAGTGAAGCGGAAGGGTCTGGAGACAATGAGCAGTTCTTC.

The chain employs TRBV7-9 and TRBJ1-1, with D possibly being TRBD1 (5 bases). Trimming left V 5 bases short and J 6 bases short, with 16 bases between. Germline V gene data show CDR1 as SEHNR and CDR2 as FQNEAQ (reference sequence). The CDR3 is 14 amino acids. CDR3 coding DNA: TGTGCCAGCAGCCCCGTGCGGACGGGGGCTGAAGCTTTCTTT. Its protein is CASSPVRTGAEAFF.

The V and J genes are TRBV30 and TRBJ2-1, with TRBD2 identical over 9 bases. Per the germline V gene, CDR1 is GTSNPN and CDR2 is SVGIG (reference sequence). V dropped 4 bases and J dropped 5; count of bases not matched to a gene: 12. The CDR3 spans 16 residues. CDR3 protein: CAWTPSWASGNNEQFF. The DNA of the CDR3 is TGTGCCTGGACCCCTAGCTGGGCTAGCGGGAACAATGAGCAGTTCTTC.